This TCR beta chain was captured in a study of cytomegalovirus exposure and HLA in healthy donors. Overall study context: About 85 million unique TCRs from HLA-typed donors were held in an early release of data.

PCR employed 60 Vbeta and 13 Jbeta primers. Some clones are missing from TCRdb's copy, which holds only in-frame ones; the method was immunoSEQ multiplex PCR. The data show about 99,000 clones, approximately 80% seen once. This TCR derives from a male donor in good health and CMV-seropositive. The source material was PBMCs.

CDR3 in amino acids: CASSGLREGGEKLFF. Here the CDR3 DNA reads TGTGCCAGCAGCGGACTCAGGGAAGGGGGAGAAAAACTGTTTTTT. J is TRBJ1-4 and V is TRBV5-6; possibly TRBD1 for D (6 bases). Germline CDR1 and CDR2: SGHDT and YYEEEE. Trimming pared 4 bases from V and 8 bases from J, leaving 18 bases between. The CDR3 is 15 amino acids.